Listed here are 11 T cell receptor beta chains from one sample, sequenced in a study of T cell responses to AZD1222 COVID-19 vaccine. The data were produced by immunoSEQ multiplex PCR, yet TCRdb's version contains in-frame clones alone and is incomplete. This sample has some 86,000 clones, with approximately 80% found just once. The material sequenced was peripheral blood, taken on day 0 of AZD1222 vaccination. These receptors were obtained from an adult in good health.

V usage is TRBV5-1 and J usage is TRBJ2-5; TRBD1 aligns across 8 bases. Germline lookup yields CDR1 SGHRS and CDR2 YFSETQ. The CDR3 contains 15 residues. After removal of 0 bases from V and 5 bases from J, the junction contained 6 bases not matched to a gene. CDR3 sequence reads: CASSLDRGEGETQYF. The CDR3 nucleotides are TGCGCCAGCAGCTTGGACAGGGGGGAAGGGGAGACCCAGTACTTC.

The rearrangement uses TRBV6-5 and TRBJ1-1; 9 bases are shared with TRBD1. The germline V gene encodes CDR1 MNHEY and CDR2 SVGAGI. The CDR3 is made up of 14 amino acids. V dropped 6 bases and J dropped 1; count of bases not matched to a gene: 3. The CDR3 sequence is CASSLGQGNTEAFF. The CDR3 DNA reads as TGTGCCAGCAGCTTGGGACAGGGGAACACTGAAGCTTTCTTT.

This chain uses TRBV12-3 or TRBV12-4 with TRBJ2-7; D gene uncertain. With 6 bases removed from V and 4 bases from J, the gap between germline ends came to 13 bases. The length of the CDR3 is 13 residues. The CDR3 nucleotides are TGTGCCAGCAGAAATACCCTTGAGTACGAGCAGTACTTC. Its protein is CASRNTLEYEQYF.

V and J are TRBV27 and TRBJ1-1, with D hard to call. Germline CDR1 MNHEY, CDR2 SMNVEV (reference sequence). V was trimmed by 1 base and J by 1 base, leaving 7 bases between them. The CDR3 runs 14 residues. The chain's CDR3 is CASSLYTENTEAFF. In DNA, the CDR3 is TGTGCCAGCAGTTTATATACTGAGAACACTGAAGCTTTCTTT.

The chain's CDR3 is CASSQVKGNTIYF. The CDR3 nucleotides are TGTGCCAGCAGCCAAGTCAAAGGTAACACCATATATTTT. This chain uses TRBV3-1 (or the pseudogene TRBV3-2) with TRBJ1-3; no reliable D call. V lost 1 base and J lost 7, with 8 bases in between. The CDR3 contains 13 residues. From germline, CDR1 is LGHDT and CDR2 YNNKEL (reference sequence).

This chain uses TRBV5-5 with TRBJ1-5; D is possibly TRBD1 (6 bases). Germline loops: CDR1 SGHKS, CDR2 YYEKEE (reference sequence). The CDR3 contains 16 residues. Trimming left V 0 bases short and J 3 bases short, with 13 bases between. The CDR3 bases are TGTGCCAGCAGCTTGGGATGGCAGGGGTACAATCAGCCCCAGCATTTT. It specifies CASSLGWQGYNQPQHF.

This clone came up once. The rearrangement joins TRBV19 to TRBJ2-1; 11 nucleotides agree with TRBD2. The CDR3 is 17 residues long. Per germline, CDR1 LNHDA and CDR2 SQIVND (reference sequence). V lost 6 bases and J lost 16; bases outside the gene matches: 23. The CDR3, as DNA: TGTGCCAGTAGGCTCTCCTTAGCGGGGGGGCCCTCTGGAACAATATTCTTC. Amino acids: CASRLSLAGGPSGTIFF.

The rearrangement joins TRBV12-3 or TRBV12-4 to TRBJ2-5, with TRBD2 matching over 9 bases. The length of the CDR3 is 13 residues. Trimming took 11 bases from V and 2 from J; bases not matched to a gene: 6. The CDR3 reads CASGLAGQETQYF. Written as DNA, the CDR3 is TGTGCCTCTGGGCTAGCGGGGCAAGAGACCCAGTACTTC.

This clone was picked up a small number of times. This chain links TRBV10-3 with TRBJ2-3, with D perhaps matching TRBD2 (6 bases). CDR1 is ENHRY, CDR2 SYGVKD, per germline. This CDR3 is 13 amino acids long. V gave up 5 bases and J gave up 4 bases, with 10 bases separating them. The CDR3 loop reads CAISFGGPDTQYF. CDR3 sequence (DNA): TGTGCCATCAGTTTCGGGGGACCAGATACGCAGTATTTT.

This clone is categorized as medium-sized. A far more abundant clone sits one base away, making this likely a read error. Other DNA sequences in the sample encode the same CDR3. The CDR3 region has the DNA TGTGCCAGCAGGGGGGCGGGAGGGGGGAATGAGCAGTTCTTC. Translated, it gives CASRGAGGGNEQFF. The gene calls are TRBV7-9 and TRBJ2-1; 9 bases line up with TRBD2. This CDR3 is built from 14 residues. J was trimmed by 7 bases and V by 6 bases; bases with no gene match: 7. Germline V lookup: CDR1 SEHNR, CDR2 FQNEAQ (reference sequence).

The genes are TRBV7-9 and TRBJ1-6, with TRBD1 matching over 9 bases. With V trimmed by 7 bases and J by 0 bases, 10 bases remained unmatched. Germline V gives CDR1 SEHNR, CDR2 FQNEAQ (reference sequence). The CDR3 covers 18 residues. The CDR3 coding sequence is TGTGCCAGCACCTCACCGGGACAGGGAAGCTCCTATAATTCACCCCTCCACTTT. This translates into CASTSPGQGSSYNSPLHF.